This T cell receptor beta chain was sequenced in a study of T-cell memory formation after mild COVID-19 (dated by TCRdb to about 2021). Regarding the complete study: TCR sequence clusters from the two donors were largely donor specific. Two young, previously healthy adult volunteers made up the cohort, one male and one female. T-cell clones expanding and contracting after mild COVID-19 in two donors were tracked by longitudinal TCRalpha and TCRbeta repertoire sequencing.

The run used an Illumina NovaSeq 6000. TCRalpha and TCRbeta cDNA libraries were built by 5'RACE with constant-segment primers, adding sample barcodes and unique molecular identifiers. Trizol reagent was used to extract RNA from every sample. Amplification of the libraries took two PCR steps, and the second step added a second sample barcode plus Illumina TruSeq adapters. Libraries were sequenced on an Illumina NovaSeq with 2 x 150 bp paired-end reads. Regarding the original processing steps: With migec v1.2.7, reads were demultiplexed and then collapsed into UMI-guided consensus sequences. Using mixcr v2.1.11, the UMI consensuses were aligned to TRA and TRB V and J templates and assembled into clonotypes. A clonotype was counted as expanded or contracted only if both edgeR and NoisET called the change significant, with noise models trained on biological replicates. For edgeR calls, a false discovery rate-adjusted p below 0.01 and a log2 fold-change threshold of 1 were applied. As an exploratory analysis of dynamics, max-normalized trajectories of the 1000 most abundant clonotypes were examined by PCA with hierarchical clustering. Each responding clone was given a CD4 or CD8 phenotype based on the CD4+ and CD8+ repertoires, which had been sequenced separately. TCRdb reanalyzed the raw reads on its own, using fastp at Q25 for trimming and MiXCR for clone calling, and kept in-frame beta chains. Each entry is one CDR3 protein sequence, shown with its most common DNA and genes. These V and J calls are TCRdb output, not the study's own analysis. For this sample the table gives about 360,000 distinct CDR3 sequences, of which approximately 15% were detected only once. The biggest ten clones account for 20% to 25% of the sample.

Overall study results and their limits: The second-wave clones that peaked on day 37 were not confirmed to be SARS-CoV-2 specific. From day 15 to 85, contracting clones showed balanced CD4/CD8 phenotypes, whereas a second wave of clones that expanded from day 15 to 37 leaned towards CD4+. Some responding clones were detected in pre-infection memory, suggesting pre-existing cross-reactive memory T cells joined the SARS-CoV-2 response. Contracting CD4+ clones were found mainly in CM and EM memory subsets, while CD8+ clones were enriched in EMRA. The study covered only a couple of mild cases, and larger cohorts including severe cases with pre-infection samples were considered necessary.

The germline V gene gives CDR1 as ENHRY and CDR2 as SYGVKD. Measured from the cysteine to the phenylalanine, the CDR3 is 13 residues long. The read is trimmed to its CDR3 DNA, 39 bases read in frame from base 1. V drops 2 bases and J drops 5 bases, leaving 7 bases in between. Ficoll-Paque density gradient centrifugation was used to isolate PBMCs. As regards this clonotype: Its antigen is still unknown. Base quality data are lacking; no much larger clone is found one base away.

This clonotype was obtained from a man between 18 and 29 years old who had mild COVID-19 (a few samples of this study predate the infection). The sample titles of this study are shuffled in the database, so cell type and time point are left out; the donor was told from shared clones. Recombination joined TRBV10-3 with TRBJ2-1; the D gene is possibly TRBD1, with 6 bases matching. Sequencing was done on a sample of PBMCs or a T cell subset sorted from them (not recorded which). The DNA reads TGTGCCATCAGTGAGAGGGGGAACAATGAGCAGTTCTTC. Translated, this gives CAISERGNNEQFF.